This entry features one T cell receptor beta chain sequence. Its antigen is undetermined. The sample is drawn from a study of OX40 agonist ivuxolimab in advanced cancers. Turning to the study itself: Three individuals attained partial responses, comprising one hepatocellular carcinoma case and two cutaneous melanoma cases. Study-wide points: Individuals who were partial responders at 0.1-3.0 mg/kg had clonal expansion that ranked among the lowest. Certain nonresponders likewise exhibited a low normalized T-cell clonal expansion. Both CD4+ and CD8+ T cell populations in blood had undergone clonal expansion by week 6 at 0.1 to 3.0 mg/kg.

CDR3 length equals 14 residues. Trimming pared 5 bases from V and 4 bases from J, leaving 14 bases between. Germline V lookup: CDR1 MDHEN, CDR2 SYDVKM. Some clones are missing from TCRdb's copy, which holds only in-frame ones; the method was immunoSEQ multiplex PCR. The table records approximately 82,000 clones, 80% to 90% of them present only once. The chain is built from TRBV28 and TRBJ2-5; a weak D match, TRBD2 (5 bases). The sequence came from an adult with an advanced solid tumor such as melanoma, head and neck, liver or kidney cancer. The sequencing used CD4+ or CD8+ T cells sorted from blood, collected in a trial of the OX40 agonist ivuxolimab. CDR3 nucleotide sequence: TGTGCCAGCAGTAGAGGCGGGTATAGAGAGACCCAGTACTTC. As protein: CASSRGGYRETQYF.